The entry below describes one T cell receptor beta chain. As yet, its antigen is unknown. As for time point: cycle 4 day 1 (C4D1), after about 6 weeks of nivolumab. Each and every patient relapsed after autologous stem cell transplantation, and patients got differing brentuximab vedotin exposure. CD4+ T cells were purified from thawed PBMCs by magnetic negative selection. The CDR3 has 15 residues. V shed 6 bases and J shed 0 bases, with 12 bases lying between them. Germline CDR1 and CDR2: MRHNA and SNTAGT. This record belongs to a study of PD-1 blockade in classical Hodgkin lymphoma. This table comes from immunoSEQ multiplex PCR, and its TCRdb copy is limited to in-frame clones, with some not included. This table holds some 11,000 clones, around 76% found once. Notes on the study in general: With CD4+ cells, TCR diversity rose significantly by C4D1, but not with CD8+ cells. Complete responders' baseline diversity resembled that of newly diagnosed patients.

This receptor was identified in a human donor with classical Hodgkin lymphoma. The V gene is TRBV6-4, the J gene TRBJ1-3; D is undetermined. The material was CD4+ T cells from blood, obtained before the fourth cycle of nivolumab. CDR3 bases: TGTGCCAGCAGGTCCGACCCATCCTCTGGAAACACCATATATTTT. Its translation is CASRSDPSSGNTIYF.